These 4 T cell receptor beta chains were all obtained from the same sample, sequenced in a study of blood T cell repertoires in COVID-19. Some clones are missing from TCRdb's copy, which holds only in-frame ones; the method was immunoSEQ multiplex PCR. In the table there are about 250,000 clones, roughly 88% of which are singletons. Sequences were obtained from peripheral blood. These receptors all stem from a woman older than 75 with COVID-19, enrolled during active disease.

The CDR3 protein is CASSLAGAEAFF. CDR3 bases: TGTGCCAGCAGTTTGGCAGGGGCTGAAGCTTTCTTT. The J gene is TRBJ1-1, the V gene TRBV12-3 or TRBV12-4; D might be TRBD1 (6 bases). Trimming pared 3 bases from V and 6 bases from J, leaving 8 bases between. The CDR3 runs 12 residues.

The chain uses TRBV6-5 and TRBJ2-3; D call uncertain. The V gene's germline CDR1 is MNHEY and CDR2 SVGAGI. V dropped 7 bases and J dropped 2 bases, with 13 bases sitting between them. CDR3 length equals 14 residues. In DNA form, the CDR3 reads TGTGCCAGCACCCTTGGCCTCGCCACAGATACGCAGTATTTT. Translated: CASTLGLATDTQYF.

The chain has TRBV28 and TRBJ1-5; D unresolved. The V gene's germline CDR1 is MDHEN and CDR2 SYDVKM. The CDR3 extends over 15 amino acids. V was trimmed by 6 bases and J by 0 bases, leaving 12 bases between them. The CDR3 loop is CASSAGFNSNQPQHF. In DNA, the CDR3 is TGTGCCAGCAGCGCAGGATTCAATAGCAATCAGCCCCAGCATTTT.

This clone has only a few counts. The rearrangement joins TRBV7-2 to TRBJ1-2; 12 bases are a match to TRBD1. Germline V lookup: CDR1 SGHTA, CDR2 FQGNSA. V gave up 5 bases and J gave up 7 bases; unmatched junction bases: 5. There are 14 residues in the CDR3. The CDR3 DNA reads TGTGCCAGCAGCGCCCAGGGACAGGGGGCTGGCTACACCTTC. This translates into CASSAQGQGAGYTF.